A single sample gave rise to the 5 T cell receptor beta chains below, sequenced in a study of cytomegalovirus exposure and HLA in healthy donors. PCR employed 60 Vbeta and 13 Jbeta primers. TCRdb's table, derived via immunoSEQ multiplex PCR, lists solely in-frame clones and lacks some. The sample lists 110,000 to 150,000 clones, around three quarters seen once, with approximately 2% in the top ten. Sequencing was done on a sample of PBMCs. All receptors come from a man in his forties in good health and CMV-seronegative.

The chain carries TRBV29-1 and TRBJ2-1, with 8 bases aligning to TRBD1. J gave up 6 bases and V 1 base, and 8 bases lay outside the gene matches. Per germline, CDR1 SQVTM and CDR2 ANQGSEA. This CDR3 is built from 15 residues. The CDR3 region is CSVEGSGQGGNEQFF. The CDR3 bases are TGCAGCGTTGAAGGAAGCGGACAGGGAGGCAATGAGCAGTTCTTC.

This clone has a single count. The CDR3: CASSMTSGGPIQETQYF. CDR3 sequence (DNA): TGTGCCAGCAGCATGACTAGCGGGGGCCCGATCCAAGAGACCCAGTACTTC. This sequence joins TRBV7-9 and TRBJ2-5; 12 bases map to TRBD2. Germline loops: CDR1 SEHNR, CDR2 FQNEAQ (reference sequence). The V gene end was trimmed by 5 bases and the J gene end by 1 base; junction bases not matched to a gene: 8. This CDR3 region has 17 residues.

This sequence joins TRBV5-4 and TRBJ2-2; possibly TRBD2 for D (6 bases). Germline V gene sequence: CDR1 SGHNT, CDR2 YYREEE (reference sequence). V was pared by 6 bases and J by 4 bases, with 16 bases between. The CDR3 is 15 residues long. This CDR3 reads CASTSRGLFTGELFF. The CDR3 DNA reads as TGTGCCAGCACCTCCCGGGGGTTGTTCACCGGGGAGCTGTTTTTT.

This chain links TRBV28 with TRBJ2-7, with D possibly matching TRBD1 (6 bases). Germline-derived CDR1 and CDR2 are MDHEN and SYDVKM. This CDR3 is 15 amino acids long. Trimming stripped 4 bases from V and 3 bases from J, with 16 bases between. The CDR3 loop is CASSSPIDRFYEQYF. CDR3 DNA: TGTGCCAGCAGTTCACCAATCGACAGGTTCTACGAGCAGTACTTC.

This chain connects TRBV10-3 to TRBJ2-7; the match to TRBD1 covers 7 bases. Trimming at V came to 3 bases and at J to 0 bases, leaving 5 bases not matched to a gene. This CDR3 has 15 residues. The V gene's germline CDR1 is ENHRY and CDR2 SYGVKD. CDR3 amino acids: CAISDPRQGSYEQYF. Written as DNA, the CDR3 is TGTGCCATCAGTGATCCTAGACAGGGCTCCTACGAGCAGTACTTC.